Listed below are T cell receptor beta chains from one sample, sequenced in a study of shared clonotypes between healthy human individuals. TCRdb's copy holds only in-frame clones and misses some; the assay was immunoSEQ multiplex PCR. The sample has roughly 1,600,000 clones; 97% to 99% are singletons. The sequencing input was naive CD4+ T cells sorted from blood. The source is a man aged 25 to 45 in good health. Both conserved end residues are part of each CDR3. Each record gives: J gene, V gene, D gene, CDR3 DNA, CDR3 protein. D genes are given only for firm matches.

j_gene: TRBJ2-1; v_gene: TRBV28; d_gene: TRBD1; CDR3nt: TGTGCCAGCAGGTACAGGGGGCAGCGCGATGAGCAGTTCTTC; CDR3aa: CASRYRGQRDEQFF
j_gene: TRBJ1-1; v_gene: TRBV7-9; d_gene: NA; CDR3nt: TGTGCCAGCAGCTCATCCTCTCGGGGATACCCCACTGAAGCTTTCTTT; CDR3aa: CASSSSSRGYPTEAFF
j_gene: TRBJ1-3; v_gene: TRBV20-1; d_gene: NA; CDR3nt: TGCAGTGCTATACGGGGTAACACCATATATTTT; CDR3aa: CSAIRGNTIYF
j_gene: TRBJ1-2; v_gene: TRBV15; d_gene: NA; CDR3nt: TGTGCCACCAGCAGAGGGGGCCCGGGCTCGGCCTCCTATGGCTACACCTTC; CDR3aa: CATSRGGPGSASYGYTF
j_gene: TRBJ2-5; v_gene: TRBV5-1; d_gene: TRBD1; CDR3nt: TGCGCCAGCAGCCGTGGGACAGGTATAGAGACCCAGTACTTC; CDR3aa: CASSRGTGIETQYF
j_gene: TRBJ2-3; v_gene: TRBV5-4; d_gene: TRBD1; CDR3nt: TGTGCAACCGAGATGGGCAGGGGGCAAGATACGCAGTATTTT; CDR3aa: CATEMGRGQDTQYF
j_gene: TRBJ1-1; v_gene: TRBV6-1; d_gene: NA; CDR3nt: TGTGCCAGCAGGCAAAGAGGAAGGAACACTGAAGCTTTCTTT; CDR3aa: CASRQRGRNTEAFF
j_gene: TRBJ2-1; v_gene: TRBV5-8; d_gene: TRBD1; CDR3nt: TGTGCCAGCAGGTGGACAGGAAGGCGCGGTTTCTATGAGCAGTTCTTC; CDR3aa: CASRWTGRRGFYEQFF
j_gene: TRBJ2-3; v_gene: TRBV11-3; d_gene: TRBD2; CDR3nt: TGTGCCAGCAGCCTCGGGCTTGGTAGCGGGAGAGGGGTTACGCAGTATTTT; CDR3aa: CASSLGLGSGRGVTQYF
j_gene: TRBJ2-1; v_gene: TRBV5-1; d_gene: TRBD1; CDR3nt: TGCGCCAGCAGCTTGTCAACAGGGGCACCTTACAATGAGCAGTTCTTC; CDR3aa: CASSLSTGAPYNEQFF
j_gene: TRBJ2-5; v_gene: TRBV14; d_gene: NA; CDR3nt: TGTGCCAGCAGCCAATCCCCAGGGTATGGGACCCAGTACTTC; CDR3aa: CASSQSPGYGTQYF
j_gene: TRBJ2-3; v_gene: TRBV19; d_gene: NA; CDR3nt: TGTGCCAGTAGTCGTAGTTCTCCTAGCACAGATACGCAGTATTTT; CDR3aa: CASSRSSPSTDTQYF
j_gene: TRBJ2-3; v_gene: TRBV7-9; d_gene: NA; CDR3nt: TGTGCCAGCAGCTTAGGGCGGACGTACGTTGCAGATACGCAGTATTTT; CDR3aa: CASSLGRTYVADTQYF